The 3 T cell receptor beta chains presented below share a single source sample, sequenced in a study of blood T cells in healthy people across ages. Next came a second PCR, run for about 6 to 12 cycles, which used a sample-barcoded 5' primer along with a J-beta primer mix. Using its own MiXCR run on the 5' RACE reads, TCRdb lists one record per CDR3 protein. The sample includes 800,000 to 950,000 distinct CDR3 sequences, under 40% seen only once; the top ten take 13%. The sample taken for sequencing was blood. Every receptor here comes from a man in his late teens or twenties in good health.

The chain employs TRBV9 and TRBJ1-4, with unresolved D. Germline lookup yields CDR1 SGDLS and CDR2 YYNGEE. V was pared by 7 bases and J by 0 bases, with 10 bases between. CDR3 size: 14 residues. In nucleotides, the CDR3 is TGTGCCAGCCCCCAGAAGGCAACTAATGAAAAACTGTTTTTT. Amino acids: CASPQKATNEKLFF.

The chain employs TRBV27 and TRBJ1-6; D call uncertain. The CDR3 consists of 14 residues. V was clipped by 6 bases and J by 4 bases, with 10 bases between them. Germline values: CDR1 MNHEY, CDR2 SMNVEV (reference sequence). CDR3 DNA: TGTGCCAGCAGCCCCGTAGGGTATAATTCACCCCTCCACTTT. It encodes CASSPVGYNSPLHF.

This chain joins TRBV25-1 and TRBJ1-1, with a weak D call TRBD1 (6 bases). V was trimmed by 2 bases and J by 0 bases, leaving 10 bases between them. Per germline, CDR1 MGHDK and CDR2 SYGVNS. This CDR3 region has 15 residues. The CDR3 DNA reads TGTGCCAGCAGTGAACTTCGGGACATGAACACTGAAGCTTTCTTT. Protein product: CASSELRDMNTEAFF.